These T cell receptor beta chains were read from a single sample in a study of post-analysis software for immune sequencing data. One entry per CDR3 protein, called by TCRdb with MiXCR from the PCR reads. The table includes hundreds of thousands of distinct CDR3 sequences, about 60% detected once. The sample comprised blood. The receptor source for this set is a girl aged 2-9 years with multiple sclerosis. The CDR3 runs from the conserved cysteine through the conserved F or W. The order of the fields is D gene, V gene, J gene, clone size, CDR3 protein, CDR3 DNA. A D gene is named only where the DNA matches it firmly. Size is omitted from some rows. Given values are once, few, many or a class for expanded clones.

NA	TRBV7-2	TRBJ2-3	NA	CASSSPGVNTQYF	TGTGCCAGCAGCTCCCCGGGGGTGAATACGCAGTATTTT
TRBD2	TRBV4-1	TRBJ2-7	few	CASSQVLSRTSGRGTYEQYF	TGCGCCAGCAGCCAAGTGTTAAGTAGGACTAGCGGGAGAGGGACCTACGAGCAGTACTTC
NA	TRBV11-2	TRBJ2-7	NA	CAGFGGYEQYF	TGTGCCGGCTTTGGAGGCTACGAGCAGTACTTC
NA	TRBV4-1	TRBJ2-1	NA	CASSQERKGEQFF	TGCGCCAGCAGCCAAGAGCGGAAGGGTGAGCAGTTCTTC
NA	TRBV7-9	TRBJ1-2	once	CASSRRGPNYGYTF	TGTGCCAGCAGCCGGCGGGGGCCTAACTATGGCTACACCTTC
NA	TRBV7-2	TRBJ2-3	NA	CASSLALTQYF	TGTGCCAGCAGCTTAGCCCTGACGCAGTATTTT
NA	TRBV12-3/TRBV12-4	TRBJ2-7	NA	CASSSGLRGGYYEQYF	TGTGCCAGCAGTTCTGGCCTTAGAGGGGGGTACTACGAGCAGTACTTC
NA	TRBV29-1	TRBJ1-4	NA	CSVGGQGGEKLFF	TGCAGCGTTGGTGGCCAGGGCGGGGAAAAACTGTTTTTT
NA	TRBV29-1	TRBJ1-1	NA	CSVQYAGANTEAFF	TGCAGCGTCCAATATGCAGGGGCAAACACTGAAGCTTTCTTT
NA	TRBV6-1	TRBJ1-1	NA	CASSEGRNTEAFF	TGTGCCAGCAGTGAAGGGAGGAACACTGAAGCTTTCTTT
NA	TRBV29-1	TRBJ1-2	NA	CSVEENRGYGYTF	TGCAGCGTTGAAGAGAATAGGGGCTATGGCTACACCTTC
TRBD2	TRBV20-1	TRBJ2-1	NA	CSAREPGLELSQFF	TGCAGTGCTAGAGAGCCGGGACTAGAATTATCGCAGTTCTTC
NA	TRBV15	TRBJ1-1	NA	CATSRVDQMNTEAFF	TGTGCCACCAGCAGAGTCGACCAGATGAACACTGAAGCTTTCTTT
NA	TRBV6-2/TRBV6-3	TRBJ1-5	NA	CASSGVANQPQHF	TGTGCCAGCAGTGGGGTCGCAAATCAGCCCCAGCATTTT
TRBD2	TRBV20-1	TRBJ2-5	NA	CSARDGGRGEETQYF	TGCAGTGCTAGAGATGGAGGGAGGGGAGAAGAGACCCAGTACTTC
TRBD1	TRBV7-7	TRBJ2-3	NA	CAVRDSNTDTQYF	TGTGCTGTCCGGGACAGCAACACAGATACGCAGTATTTT
NA	TRBV6-2/TRBV6-3	TRBJ2-7	few	CASSFGLGAVYEQYF	TGTGCCAGCAGTTTTGGACTGGGAGCAGTGTACGAGCAGTACTTC
TRBD2	TRBV20-1	TRBJ2-1	NA	CSARGITSGGFYNEQFF	TGCAGTGCTAGAGGGATAACTAGCGGGGGGTTCTACAATGAGCAGTTCTTC
TRBD2	TRBV20-1	TRBJ2-1	NA	CSARVPRLAGRNEQFF	TGCAGTGCTAGAGTCCCCAGACTAGCGGGGCGGAATGAGCAGTTCTTC
TRBD1	TRBV7-2	TRBJ2-3	NA	CVSSSSGQGTDTQYF	TGTGTCAGCAGCTCCTCGGGACAGGGGACAGATACGCAGTATTTT
TRBD2	TRBV7-2	TRBJ2-1	NA	CASSRVGLAGDNEQFF	TGTGCCAGCAGCAGAGTGGGACTAGCGGGGGACAATGAGCAGTTCTTC
NA	TRBV7-2	TRBJ1-2	few	CASSSLTGEGYTF	TGTGCCAGCAGCTCCTTGACAGGCGAAGGCTACACCTTC
NA	TRBV20-1	TRBJ1-2	NA	CSAPPGTSENYGCTF	TGCAGTGCTCCTCCCGGGACAAGCGAAAACTATGGCTGCACCTTC
NA	TRBV10-3	TRBJ1-2	few	CAISAFGNYGYTF	TGTGCCATCAGTGCGTTTGGGAACTATGGCTACACCTTC
NA	TRBV6-2/TRBV6-3	TRBJ1-2	NA	CANSYSFQGYGYTF	TGTGCCAACAGTTACTCTTTCCAGGGCTATGGCTACACCTTC
TRBD2	TRBV20-1	TRBJ2-5	NA	CSARDGGAQGTQYF	TGCAGTGCTAGAGACGGGGGGGCGCAGGGGACCCAGTACTTC
TRBD1	TRBV5-1	TRBJ2-3	many	CASSLGQGPDTQYF	TGTGCCAGCAGTTTGGGACAGGGGCCAGATACGCAGTATTTT
NA	TRBV5-1	TRBJ2-7	NA	CASSLGTALYEQYF	TGCGCCAGCAGCTTGGGGACAGCCCTCTACGAGCAGTACTTC
TRBD2	TRBV6-2/TRBV6-3	TRBJ2-7	NA	CASRPSGATSLQYF	TGTGCCAGCAGACCTAGCGGGGCCACCTCTCTCCAGTACTTC
NA	TRBV13	TRBJ2-1	few	CASSLAGVTYNEQFF	TGTGCCAGCAGCTTAGCGGGGGTTACCTACAATGAGCAGTTCTTC
NA	TRBV6-5	TRBJ2-5	NA	CASREGGLVGETQYF	TGTGCCAGCAGGGAGGGCGGTCTAGTGGGAGAGACCCAGTACTTC
TRBD2	TRBV7-2	TRBJ2-5	NA	CASSLELAGGQETQYF	TGTGCCAGCAGCTTAGAACTAGCGGGGGGGCAGGAGACCCAGTACTTC
TRBD1	TRBV5-1	TRBJ2-7	once	CASSTSTGTGGYGQYF	TGCGCCAGCAGCACGTCAACCGGGACAGGGGGATACGGGCAGTACTTC
NA	TRBV29-1	TRBJ2-7	NA	CSAGEGIDYEQYF	TGCAGCGCTGGAGAGGGGATAGACTACGAGCAGTACTTC
TRBD2	TRBV12-3/TRBV12-4	TRBJ2-4	few	CASRKAGLAVAKNIQYF	TGTGCCAGCAGAAAAGCGGGACTAGCGGTAGCCAAAAACATTCAGTACTTC
TRBD1	TRBV5-1	TRBJ2-7	NA	CASMTGSSYEQYF	TGCGCCAGCATGACAGGGAGCTCCTACGAGCAGTACTTC
NA	TRBV28	TRBJ1-5	NA	CASSLPGRVNQPQHF	TGTGCCAGCAGTTTACCCGGGAGGGTGAACCAGCCCCAGCATTTT
NA	TRBV12-3/TRBV12-4	TRBJ1-2	NA	CASSYGGSGYTF	TGTGCCAGCAGTTATGGGGGGAGCGGCTACACCTTC
TRBD2	TRBV5-1	TRBJ2-1	NA	CASRISSSGGGDEQFF	TGCGCCAGCAGAATCTCCAGTAGCGGGGGGGGCGATGAGCAGTTCTTC
NA	TRBV5-1	TRBJ2-1	NA	CASSRGLNNEQFF	TGCGCCAGCAGCCGAGGGTTAAACAATGAGCAGTTCTTC
NA	TRBV25-1	TRBJ1-5	NA	CASSDSSRGGTNQPQHF	TGTGCCAGCAGTGACAGTTCGAGAGGGGGGACAAATCAGCCCCAGCATTTT
NA	TRBV20-1	TRBJ2-5	NA	CSARDRAVQETQYF	TGCAGTGCTAGAGATAGGGCAGTTCAAGAGACCCAGTACTTC
NA	TRBV28	TRBJ1-2	NA	CASTRKGLYYGYTF	TGTGCCAGCACCCGTAAAGGGCTTTACTATGGCTACACCTTC
NA	TRBV3-1	TRBJ1-2	NA	CASSQALGTANGYTF	TGTGCCAGCAGCCAGGCCTTAGGGACGGCAAATGGCTACACCTTC
TRBD2	TRBV6-6	TRBJ2-1	few	CASSYSQAGGLVNEQFF	TGTGCCAGCAGTTACTCCCAAGCGGGAGGGCTCGTCAATGAGCAGTTCTTC
TRBD1	TRBV18	TRBJ2-3	NA	CASSPLKGQGRPDTQYF	TGTGCCAGCTCACCCCTAAAAGGACAGGGGAGGCCAGATACGCAGTATTTT
TRBD1	TRBV20-1	TRBJ1-5	NA	CSAKYRRGQGIGSNQPQHF	TGCAGTGCTAAATATCGACGAGGACAGGGGATCGGAAGCAATCAGCCCCAGCATTTT
NA	TRBV3-1	TRBJ1-5	NA	CASSQEQGSQPQHF	TGTGCCAGCAGCCAAGAACAGGGCAGTCAGCCCCAGCATTTT
TRBD1	TRBV6-5	TRBJ1-5	NA	CASSRQGDLPQHF	TGTGCCAGCAGCCGACAGGGAGATCTGCCCCAGCATTTT
TRBD2	TRBV4-2	TRBJ2-1	NA	CASSQDLGLARNEQFF	TGTGCCAGCAGCCAAGACCTCGGACTAGCGCGCAATGAGCAGTTCTTC
NA	TRBV2	TRBJ1-2	few	CASSAGVDGYTF	TGTGCCAGCAGTGCAGGGGTCGATGGCTACACCTTC
NA	TRBV29-1	TRBJ2-7	many	CSVVGSSYEQYF	TGCAGCGTTGTAGGGTCGTCCTACGAGCAGTACTTC
NA	TRBV7-9	TRBJ2-3	NA	CASSRSGTLSTDTQYF	TGTGCCAGCAGCCGGTCCGGGACCCTTAGCACAGATACGCAGTATTTT
TRBD1	TRBV5-1	TRBJ2-1	NA	CASSPGGLRDRGGNEQFF	TGCGCCAGCAGCCCGGGGGGGCTAAGGGACAGGGGGGGCAATGAGCAGTTCTTC